These 21 T cell receptor beta chains share one sample of origin, sequenced in a study of OX40 agonist ivuxolimab in advanced cancers. The assay was immunoSEQ multiplex PCR, and TCRdb's table has in-frame clones only and misses some. The sample lists 70,000 or so clones; more than 75% were seen once. Sequencing was performed on CD4+ or CD8+ T cells sorted from blood, taken in a trial of the OX40 agonist ivuxolimab. The receptors derive from an adult with an advanced solid tumor such as melanoma, head and neck, liver or kidney cancer.

This chain connects TRBV11-2 to TRBJ2-5; 8 nucleotides match TRBD1. The end of the DNA fits TRBJ2-7 better, so the J call may be wrong. The CDR3 sequence is 14 residues long. The germline gives CDR1 SGHAT, CDR2 FQNNGV. The CDR3 DNA reads as TGTGCCAGCAGCTCGGCAGGACAGGGCTACGAGCAGTACTTC. It is translated as CASSSAGQGYEQYF.

The chain uses TRBV5-4 and TRBJ2-5, with a weak D call TRBD1 (5 bases). The CDR3 is made up of 14 amino acids. Germline CDR1 reads SGHNT; CDR2 reads YYREEE (reference sequence). V was trimmed by 3 bases and J by 5 bases, leaving 14 bases between them. For the CDR3, the DNA is TGTGCCAGCAGCTCCCCCTCAGGGTTCGAGACCCAGTACTTC. Encoded protein: CASSSPSGFETQYF.

The genes are TRBV4-3 and TRBJ1-1; TRBD1 is a possible D gene (5 bases). The CDR3 is made up of 15 amino acids. Germline-derived CDR1 and CDR2 are LGHNA and YSLEER. Trimming took 3 bases from V and 1 from J, leaving 12 bases between them. CDR3 amino acids: CASSHKTAENTEAFF. The DNA for the CDR3 is TGCGCCAGCAGCCATAAGACAGCAGAGAACACTGAAGCTTTCTTT.

The J gene is TRBJ1-2, the V gene TRBV7-2; D is undetermined. From germline, CDR1 is SGHTA and CDR2 FQGNSA. CDR3 size: 16 residues. The ends were cut back, 1 base at V and 6 bases at J, with 18 bases in the middle. In DNA form, the CDR3 reads TGTGCCAGCAGCTTAGGGTCGGCGACAAGATTACATGGCTACACCTTC. This gives the protein CASSLGSATRLHGYTF.

The V call is TRBV28, the J call TRBJ2-1, with 8 positions matching TRBD1. The CDR3 extends over 15 amino acids. The V segment lost 6 bases and the J segment 5 bases; nucleotides outside the gene matches: 9. CDR1 is MDHEN and CDR2 is SYDVKM in the germline V gene. CDR3 protein: CASSTDRVFNNEQFF. The CDR3 coding sequence is TGTGCCAGCAGCACGGACAGGGTGTTCAACAATGAGCAGTTCTTC.

The chain combines TRBV11-3 with TRBJ2-1, with D unclear. CDR1 and CDR2 (germline): SGHNT, YENEEA. The ends were cut back, 1 base at V and 0 bases at J, with 10 bases in the middle. The CDR3 is 16 residues long. The CDR3 region is CASSLAGPSSYNEQFF. The CDR3 DNA sequence: TGTGCCAGCAGCTTAGCTGGGCCTAGCTCCTACAATGAGCAGTTCTTC.

V is TRBV5-4 and J is TRBJ2-7; D is possibly TRBD1 (6 bases). Trimming took 0 bases from V and 6 from J, leaving 13 bases between them. The CDR3 runs 14 residues. Germline CDR1 and CDR2: SGHNT and YYREEE (reference sequence). The CDR3, as DNA: TGTGCCAGCAGCTTGGACAGGGAACCTTCCGAGCAGTACTTC. This encodes CASSLDREPSEQYF.

J is TRBJ2-1 and V is TRBV11-2; D not certain. Trimming took off 0 bases at V and 6 bases at J, with 6 bases between the two ends. The CDR3 extends over 13 amino acids. Germline V lookup: CDR1 SGHAT, CDR2 FQNNGV. This CDR3 reads CASSLDAGNEQFF. In DNA, the CDR3 is TGTGCCAGCAGCTTAGATGCCGGCAATGAGCAGTTCTTC.

The chain links TRBV4-3 to TRBJ2-1; 9 positions match TRBD1. The CDR3 runs to 18 residues. Germline CDR1 LGHNA, CDR2 YSLEER. Trimming at V came to 0 bases and at J to 3 bases, leaving 9 bases not matched to a gene. This CDR3 is CASSQEVTGQGGYNEQFF. The CDR3 DNA reads TGCGCCAGCAGCCAAGAAGTCACGGGACAGGGTGGCTACAATGAGCAGTTCTTC.

This clone was seen more than once but under ten times. The V call is TRBV7-9, the J call TRBJ1-3, with no clear D. V lost 6 bases to trimming and J lost 0 bases, with 9 bases between them. Germline loops: CDR1 SEHNR, CDR2 FQNEAQ (reference sequence). The CDR3 contains 14 residues. The CDR3 protein is CASSRPNSGNTIYF. The CDR3, as DNA: TGTGCCAGCAGTCGGCCGAACTCTGGAAACACCATATATTTT.

This chain links TRBV15 with TRBJ2-1; 8 bases line up with TRBD2. The CDR3 is 18 amino acids. V gave up 1 base and J gave up 0 bases; unmatched junction bases: 8. Germline CDR1 reads LNHNV; CDR2 reads YYDKDF (reference sequence). CDR3 sequence: CATSRGPYAGGSYNEQFF. CDR3 coding DNA: TGTGCCACCAGCAGAGGTCCTTATGCGGGAGGCTCCTACAATGAGCAGTTCTTC.

The rearrangement joins TRBV9 to TRBJ2-7; TRBD1 aligns across 7 bases. CDR3 length: 15 residues. The V gene's germline CDR1 is SGDLS and CDR2 YYNGEE. The J segment lost 6 bases and the V segment lost 4 bases, leaving 13 bases of the junction unmatched. In DNA form, the CDR3 reads TGTGCCAGCAGCCTCCGGGACGGGACAGACCTCGAGCAGTACTTC. The encoded protein is CASSLRDGTDLEQYF.

V is TRBV19 and J is TRBJ2-2, with D perhaps matching TRBD1 (5 bases). This CDR3 has 14 amino acids. V was clipped by 6 bases and J by 0 bases, with 8 bases between them. Germline values: CDR1 LNHDA, CDR2 SQIVND (reference sequence). The CDR3 loop reads CASRETANTGELFF. CDR3 coding DNA: TGTGCCAGTAGGGAGACAGCGAACACCGGGGAGCTGTTTTTT. Drawing the rest from reference TRBV19 and TRBJ2-2, the complete variable domain is DGGITQSPKYLFRKEGQNVTLSCEQNLNHDAMYWYRQDPGQGLRLIYYSQIVNDFQKGDIAEGYSVSREKKESFPLTVTSAQKNPTAFYLCASRETANTGELFFGEGSRLTVL.

The chain is built from TRBV6-5 and TRBJ1-3; D ambiguous. Germline V gives CDR1 MNHEY, CDR2 SVGAGI. This CDR3 has 14 residues. The V end was cut by 2 bases, the J end by 0 bases, with 5 bases between. The CDR3 DNA sequence: TGTGCCAGCAGTTACAGGTCCTCTGGAAACACCATATATTTT. It yields the protein CASSYRSSGNTIYF.

V and J are TRBV9 and TRBJ2-2; no reliable D call. V lost 0 bases and J lost 5, with 11 bases in between. The CDR3 consists of 15 residues. Germline V gene lookup returns CDR1 SGDLS and CDR2 YYNGEE. Here the CDR3 reads CASSVELNPTGELFF. CDR3 nucleotides: TGTGCCAGCAGCGTAGAATTAAACCCTACCGGGGAGCTGTTTTTT.

This clone was seen more than once but under ten times. Relative to the germline gene, one junction end is altered; a read error may explain this. The chain combines TRBV18 with TRBJ2-5, with TRBD2 matching 7 bases. In germline, CDR1 is KGHSH, CDR2 LQKENI. The CDR3 consists of 14 residues. The CDR3 DNA reads TGTGCCAGCTCATCACCCTCGGGAGGAGAGACCCAGTACTTC. It yields the protein CASSSPSGGETQYF. Drawing the rest from reference TRBV18 and TRBJ2-5, the complete variable domain is NAGVMQNPRHLVRRRGQEARLRCSPMKGHSHVYWYRQLPEEGLKFMVYLQKENIIDESGMPKERFSAEFPKEGPSILRIQQVVRGDSAAYFCASSSPSGGETQYFGPGTRLLVL.

J is TRBJ1-1 and V is TRBV28; D might be TRBD1 (6 bases). Per the germline V gene, CDR1 is MDHEN and CDR2 is SYDVKM. Trimming stripped 6 bases from V and 9 bases from J, with 20 bases between. CDR3 length: 14 amino acids. The CDR3 coding sequence is TGTGCCAGCAGCCTCACAAATTGGGGGCTTCAAGCTTTCTTT. Its protein is CASSLTNWGLQAFF.

The J gene is TRBJ1-3, the V gene TRBV7-6; perhaps TRBD1 as D (6 bases). The CDR3 totals 15 residues. Per the germline V gene, CDR1 is SGHVS and CDR2 is FNYEAQ. Trimming removed 4 bases at V and 0 bases at J, with 10 bases between. Here the CDR3 reads CASSSGTSSGNTIYF. The CDR3 coding sequence is TGTGCCAGCAGCTCCGGGACAAGCTCTGGAAACACCATATATTTT.

The chain recombines TRBV7-2 with TRBJ1-3, with D possibly matching TRBD1 (6 bases). The CDR3 totals 15 residues. In germline, CDR1 is SGHTA, CDR2 FQGNSA. V lost 1 base, J lost 3 bases, and 10 bases lay in between. CDR3 nucleotides: TGTGCCAGCAGCTTAGTGGGGGCAGGTGGAAACACCATATATTTT. Its translation is CASSLVGAGGNTIYF.

The chain couples TRBV2 to TRBJ1-3, with D unclear. The CDR3 loop spans 12 amino acids. Per germline, CDR1 SNHLY and CDR2 FYNNEI. V lost 7 bases and J lost 0, with 4 bases in between. The CDR3 DNA sequence: TGTGCCAGCAAGAACTCTGGAAACACCATATATTTT. Amino acid sequence: CASKNSGNTIYF.

This chain uses TRBV6-5 with TRBJ1-2; D is perhaps TRBD1 (5 bases). This CDR3 contains 13 residues. V was trimmed by 2 bases and J by 2 bases, leaving 6 bases between them. Germline values: CDR1 MNHEY, CDR2 SVGAGI. Written as DNA, the CDR3 is TGTGCCAGCAGTTACGGGGGGAACTATGGCTACACCTTC. The encoded protein is CASSYGGNYGYTF.